This T cell receptor (beta chain) was recovered during a study of shared clonotypes between healthy human individuals. Trimming took off 4 bases at V and 4 bases at J, with 8 bases between the two ends. Germline assignment: CDR1 MDHEN and CDR2 SYDVKM. The CDR3 extends over 12 amino acids. The genomic DNA of each subset was split evenly across several immunoSEQ plates. Repertoires were generated with immunoSEQ multiplex PCR, while TCRdb's copy carries only in-frame clones and drops some. The table records 400,000 to 600,000 clones, 70% to 80% of them present only once. Points on this clone: This CDR3 is also generated by other DNA sequences in the sample.

The TCR was taken from a woman in her 40s in good health. Some clones in this sample may be carry-over from other donors' samples. Sequenced sample: PBMCs. The chain carries TRBV28 and TRBJ2-7; either TRBD1 or TRBD2 may supply D (5 bases each). DNA of the CDR3: TGTGCCAGCAGTTGGGGGAGTTACGAGCAGTACTTC. As protein: CASSWGSYEQYF. Based on the CDR3 plus reference TRBV28 and TRBJ2-7, the full variable domain is DVKVTQSSRYLVKRTGEKVFLECVQDMDHENMFWYRQDPGLGLRLIYFSYDVKMKEKGDIPEGYSVSREKKERFSLILESASTNQTSMYLCASSWGSYEQYFGPGTRLTVT.